These 3 T cell receptor beta chains came from one sample sequenced in a study of cytomegalovirus exposure and HLA in healthy donors. Profiling relied on immunoSEQ multiplex PCR, and the TCRdb table lists in-frame clones only, not all of them. The sample lists over 200,000 clones, over 80% occurring once. The sequenced sample was PBMCs. These receptors were taken from a woman aged 25 to 39 in good health and CMV-seropositive.

Only one count was recorded for this clone. This sequence joins TRBV4-3 and TRBJ1-2, with D maybe TRBD1 (6 bases). This CDR3 has 16 amino acids. Germline lookup yields CDR1 LGHNA and CDR2 YSLEER. Trimming pared 1 base from V and 7 bases from J, leaving 19 bases between. DNA for the CDR3: TGCGCCAGCAGCCAAGGCGGAGCAGGGGCTGGGGGTGGCTACACCTTC. Amino acids: CASSQGGAGAGGGYTF.

The chain employs TRBV7-8 and TRBJ1-1; D may be TRBD1 (5 bases). CDR3 length: 15 amino acids. The V end lost 0 bases, the J end lost 3 bases, and 11 bases lay between the germline ends. Per germline, CDR1 SGHVS and CDR2 FQNEAQ. The CDR3 region has the DNA TGTGCCAGCAGCTTAGCGGTGGACACACACACTGAAGCTTTCTTT. It is translated as CASSLAVDTHTEAFF.

V gene TRBV2 combines with J gene TRBJ1-1; D is unclear. V was clipped by 7 bases and J by 0 bases, with 15 bases between them. The CDR3 is 15 residues long. Germline V lookup: CDR1 SNHLY, CDR2 FYNNEI. CDR3 loop: CASIPGAGMNTEAFF. The CDR3 DNA reads TGTGCCAGCATTCCAGGCGCTGGAATGAACACTGAAGCTTTCTTT.